This TCR beta chain stems from a study of T cell responses to AZD1222 COVID-19 vaccine. Data came from immunoSEQ multiplex PCR; TCRdb stores just in-frame clones and leaves some out. The sample has around 180,000 clones, around 90% seen once. The CDR3 spans 14 residues. Germline V gives CDR1 SGHRS, CDR2 YFSETQ. Trimming left V 2 bases short and J 1 base short, with 9 bases between. This specimen consisted of peripheral blood, obtained on day 0 of AZD1222 vaccination. This chain connects TRBV5-1 to TRBJ1-1, with D unresolved. This sequence was found in an adult in good health. The CDR3 reads CASSLKYRNTEAFF. The CDR3 region has the DNA TGCGCCAGCAGCTTAAAGTACAGGAACACTGAAGCTTTCTTT.